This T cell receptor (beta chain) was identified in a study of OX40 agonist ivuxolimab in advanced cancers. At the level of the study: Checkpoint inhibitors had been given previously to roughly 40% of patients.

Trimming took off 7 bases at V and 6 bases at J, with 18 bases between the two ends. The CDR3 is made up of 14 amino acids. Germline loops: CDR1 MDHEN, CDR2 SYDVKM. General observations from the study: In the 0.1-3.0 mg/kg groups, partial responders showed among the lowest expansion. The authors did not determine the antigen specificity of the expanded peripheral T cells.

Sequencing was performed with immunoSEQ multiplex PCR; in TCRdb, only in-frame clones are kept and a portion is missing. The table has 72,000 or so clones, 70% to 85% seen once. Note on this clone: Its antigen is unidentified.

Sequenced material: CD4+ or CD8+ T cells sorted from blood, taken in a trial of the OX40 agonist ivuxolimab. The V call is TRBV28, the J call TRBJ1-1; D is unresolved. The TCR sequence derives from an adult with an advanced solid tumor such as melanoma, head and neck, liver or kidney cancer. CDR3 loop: CASKKRRLAAEAFF. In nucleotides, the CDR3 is TGTGCCAGCAAAAAAAGACGGCTGGCCGCTGAAGCTTTCTTT.